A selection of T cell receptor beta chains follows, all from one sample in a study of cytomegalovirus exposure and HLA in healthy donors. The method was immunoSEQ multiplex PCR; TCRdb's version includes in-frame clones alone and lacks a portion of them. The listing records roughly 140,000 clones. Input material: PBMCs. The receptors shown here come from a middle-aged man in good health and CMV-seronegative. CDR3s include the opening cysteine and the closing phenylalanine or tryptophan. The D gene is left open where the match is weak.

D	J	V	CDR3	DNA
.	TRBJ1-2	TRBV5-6	CASSLGTVPVYGYTF	TGTGCCAGCAGCTTGGGGACAGTTCCGGTCTATGGCTACACCTTC
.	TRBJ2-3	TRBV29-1	CSVAARLDTDTQYF	TGCAGCGTCGCTGCTAGACTAGATACAGATACGCAGTATTTT
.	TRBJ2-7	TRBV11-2	CASSLEGSGHLEYF	TGTGCCAGCAGCTTAGAAGGGTCTGGACACCTAGAGTACTTC
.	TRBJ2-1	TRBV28	CASSLWTSSSYNEQFF	TGTGCCAGCAGTTTATGGACATCGAGCTCCTACAATGAGCAGTTCTTC
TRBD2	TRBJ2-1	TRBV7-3	CASSTQSGGNYNEQFF	TGTGCCAGCAGCACGCAAAGCGGGGGGAATTACAATGAGCAGTTCTTC
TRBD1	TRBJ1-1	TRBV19	CASTTRTGGKSAFF	TGTGCCAGTACCACTCGGACAGGGGGTAAGAGTGCTTTCTTT
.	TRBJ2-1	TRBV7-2	CASSSRIGGGQFF	TGTGCCAGCAGCTCCCGGATAGGAGGTGGGCAGTTCTTC
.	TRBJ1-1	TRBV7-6	CASSPRGDTEAFF	TGTGCCAGCAGCCCTAGGGGCGACACTGAAGCTTTCTTT
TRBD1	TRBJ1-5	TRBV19	CASSVGTGGNQPQHF	TGTGCCAGTAGTGTAGGGACAGGGGGGAATCAGCCCCAGCATTTT
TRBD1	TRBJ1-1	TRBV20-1	CSATGTEGAFF	TGCAGTGCTACCGGGACAGAGGGAGCTTTCTTT
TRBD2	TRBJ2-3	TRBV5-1	CASSFLGFSGTSGSTDTQYF	TGCGCCAGCAGCTTTCTAGGTTTTTCCGGGACTAGCGGAAGCACAGATACGCAGTATTTT
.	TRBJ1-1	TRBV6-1	CASSDKGFMNTEAFF	TGTGCCAGCAGTGATAAGGGGTTTATGAACACTGAAGCTTTCTTT
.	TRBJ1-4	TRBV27	CASKIPGPPTNEKLFF	TGTGCCAGCAAAATTCCTGGCCCCCCAACTAATGAAAAACTGTTTTTT
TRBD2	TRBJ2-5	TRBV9	CASSVERGGQWGQETQYF	TGTGCCAGCAGCGTCGAGCGGGGGGGCCAATGGGGCCAAGAGACCCAGTACTTC
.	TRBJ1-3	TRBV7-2	CASSPPDLTIYF	TGTGCCAGCAGCCCCCCCGACTTGACCATATATTTT
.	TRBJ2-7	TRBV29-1	CSAVQTSPPEQYF	TGCAGCGCCGTACAGACTAGTCCGCCCGAGCAGTACTTC
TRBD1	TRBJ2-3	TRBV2	CASSRGTGSPGTQYF	TGTGCCAGCAGTAGGGGGACAGGATCCCCGGGTACGCAGTATTTT
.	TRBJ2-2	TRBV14	CASSYWDYTGELFF	TGTGCCAGCAGCTACTGGGACTACACCGGGGAGCTGTTTTTT
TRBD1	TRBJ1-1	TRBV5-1	CASSLQDRGTEAFF	TGCGCCAGCAGCTTGCAGGACAGGGGAACTGAAGCTTTCTTT
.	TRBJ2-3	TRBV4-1	CASSQEGVDTQYF	TGCGCCAGCAGCCAAGAAGGAGTGGATACGCAGTATTTT
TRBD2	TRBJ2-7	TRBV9	CASSEGLAGGLYEQYF	TGTGCCAGCAGCGAGGGACTAGCGGGGGGACTCTACGAGCAGTACTTC
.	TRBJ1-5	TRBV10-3	CAINPDSNQPQHF	TGTGCCATCAACCCAGATAGCAATCAGCCCCAGCATTTT
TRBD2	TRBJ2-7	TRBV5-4	CASSLPGLEISEYF	TGTGCCAGCAGCTTACCGGGACTAGAAATTTCCGAGTACTTC
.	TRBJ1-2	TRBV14	CASSSGPGESGYTF	TGTGCCAGCAGCTCAGGGCCAGGGGAGTCTGGCTACACCTTC
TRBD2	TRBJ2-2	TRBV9	CASSQWTRGGELFF	TGTGCCAGCAGCCAATGGACTAGAGGCGGGGAGCTGTTTTTT
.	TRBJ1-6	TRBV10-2	CASTPSISHYNSPLHF	TGCGCCAGCACCCCTAGCATATCCCACTATAATTCACCCCTCCACTTT
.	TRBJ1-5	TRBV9	CASSVGEISNQPQHF	TGTGCCAGCAGCGTAGGCGAGATTAGCAATCAGCCCCAGCATTTT
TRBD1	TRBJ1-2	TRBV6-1	CASSGGTGTGQFYGYTF	TGTGCCAGCAGTGGAGGGACCGGGACAGGACAATTCTATGGCTACACCTTC
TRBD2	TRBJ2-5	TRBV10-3	CAISEPSEAGTSGAYQETQYF	TGTGCCATCAGTGAGCCCTCCGAGGCCGGGACTAGCGGCGCATACCAAGAGACCCAGTACTTC
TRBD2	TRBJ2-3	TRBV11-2	CASSLGGGARDTQYF	TGTGCCAGCAGCTTAGGGGGGGGTGCTAGAGATACGCAGTATTTT
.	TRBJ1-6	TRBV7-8	CASSRPGTNNSPLHF	TGTGCCAGCAGCAGGCCCGGGACAAATAATTCACCCCTCCACTTT
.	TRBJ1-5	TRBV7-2	CASSLELLAVQHF	TGTGCCAGCAGCTTAGAGCTGCTAGCGGTCCAGCATTTT
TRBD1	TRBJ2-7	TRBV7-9	CASSQGQGGNQYF	TGTGCCAGCAGCCAGGGACAGGGGGGAAATCAGTACTTC
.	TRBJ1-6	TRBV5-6	CASNGGSNSPLHF	TGTGCCAGCAACGGCGGATCCAATTCACCCCTCCACTTT
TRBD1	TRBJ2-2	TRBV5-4	CASSSGQGRAGELFF	TGTGCCAGCAGCTCAGGACAGGGGAGGGCCGGGGAGCTGTTTTTT
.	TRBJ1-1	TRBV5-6	CASSEDRNTEAFF	TGTGCCAGCAGCGAGGACAGGAACACTGAAGCTTTCTTT
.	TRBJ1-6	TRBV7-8	CASSTEASPLHF	TGTGCCAGCAGCACGGAAGCGTCACCCCTCCACTTT
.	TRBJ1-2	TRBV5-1	CASSSSTLFNYGYTF	TGCGCCAGCAGCTCGTCGACACTTTTTAACTATGGCTACACCTTC
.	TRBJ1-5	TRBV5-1	CASSLSGGNSNQPQHF	TGCGCCAGCAGCTTGAGCGGTGGGAATAGCAATCAGCCCCAGCATTTT
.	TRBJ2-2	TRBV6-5	CASSSTGISTGELFF	TGTGCCAGCAGTTCAACGGGTATCAGCACCGGGGAGCTGTTTTTT
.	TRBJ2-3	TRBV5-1	CASSLGAADTQYF	TGCGCCAGCAGCTTGGGGGCAGCAGATACGCAGTATTTT
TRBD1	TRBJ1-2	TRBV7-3	CASSQGQLNYGYTF	TGTGCCAGCAGCCAGGGACAGCTAAACTATGGCTACACCTTC
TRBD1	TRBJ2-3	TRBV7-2	CASSSQGVTQYF	TGTGCCAGCAGCTCCCAGGGGGTTACGCAGTATTTT
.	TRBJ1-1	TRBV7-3	CASSLKGMNTEAFF	TGTGCCAGCAGCTTAAAGGGGATGAACACTGAAGCTTTCTTT
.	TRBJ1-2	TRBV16	CASSLNMGGFHGYTF	TGTGCCAGCAGCCTTAACATGGGAGGTTTTCATGGCTACACCTTC
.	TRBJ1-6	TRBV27	CASSLGQGNSPLHF	TGTGCCAGCAGTTTAGGGCAGGGCAATTCACCCCTCCACTTT
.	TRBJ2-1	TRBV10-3	CAIRQSYNEQFF	TGTGCCATCAGACAGAGCTACAATGAGCAGTTCTTC
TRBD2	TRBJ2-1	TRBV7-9	CASSLDIAGGPNNEQFF	TGTGCCAGCAGCTTAGATATAGCGGGGGGACCTAACAATGAGCAGTTCTTC
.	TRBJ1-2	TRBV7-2	CASSPHPDYGYTF	TGTGCCAGCAGCCCTCATCCAGACTATGGCTACACCTTC
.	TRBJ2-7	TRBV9	CASSATGTPYEQYF	TGTGCCAGCAGCGCAACCGGGACACCCTACGAGCAGTACTTC
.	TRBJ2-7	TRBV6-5	CASRAREEVF	TGTGCCAGCCGAGCCCGAGAGGAGGTCTTC
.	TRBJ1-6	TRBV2	CASKIEGANSPLHF	TGTGCCAGCAAAATCGAGGGAGCCAATTCACCCCTCCACTTT
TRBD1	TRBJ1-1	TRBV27	CASSPSDRGNTEAFF	TGTGCCAGCAGTCCTTCGGACAGGGGGAACACTGAAGCTTTCTTT